One sample yielded the 31 T cell receptor beta chains listed below, sequenced in a study of blood T cell repertoires in COVID-19. Clones were sequenced by immunoSEQ multiplex PCR, and TCRdb holds only the in-frame ones, with some missing. In the table there are 65,000 or so clones, about 88% of which are singletons. Sequenced material: peripheral blood. The receptor set was obtained from a man aged 55 to 69 with acute or convalescent COVID-19.

The J gene is TRBJ1-6, the V gene TRBV27; unclear D gene. V was clipped by 6 bases and J by 3 bases, with 9 bases between them. This CDR3 has 14 amino acids. Germline V gene sequence: CDR1 MNHEY, CDR2 SMNVEV (reference sequence). The CDR3 nucleotides are TGTGCCAGCAGAACTTTTCTCTATAATTCACCCCTCCACTTT. Protein product: CASRTFLYNSPLHF.

The J gene is TRBJ1-6, the V gene TRBV27, with 8 bases fitting TRBD1. Germline V lookup: CDR1 MNHEY, CDR2 SMNVEV (reference sequence). The ends lost 6 bases at V and 8 bases at J; junction bases unmatched: 3. This CDR3 spans 13 amino acids. CDR3 in DNA: TGTGCCAGCAGGGGACAGGTAGATTCACCCCTCCACTTT. This encodes CASRGQVDSPLHF.

The rearrangement uses TRBV5-8 and TRBJ1-2, with a possible D match to TRBD1 (6 bases). Germline CDR1 is SGHTS and CDR2 is YDEGEE. The CDR3 is made up of 15 amino acids. Trimming left V 3 bases short and J 2 bases short, with 14 bases between. The CDR3 region is CASSYLGHRNYGYTF. CDR3 in DNA: TGTGCCAGCAGCTACCTGGGACACCGAAACTATGGCTACACCTTC.

This chain joins TRBV3-1 (or the pseudogene TRBV3-2) and TRBJ1-1; TRBD1 matches 9 bases. Per germline, CDR1 LGHDT and CDR2 YNNKEL (reference sequence). CDR3 length: 14 residues. V lost 3 bases, J lost 5 bases, and 4 bases stayed unmatched. CDR3 sequence (DNA): TGTGCCAGCAGCCAGGGACAGGGAAGAACTGAAGCTTTCTTT. Translation gives CASSQGQGRTEAFF.

The rearrangement joins TRBV27 to TRBJ2-7, with 9 bases that match TRBD1. Per the germline V gene, CDR1 is MNHEY and CDR2 is SMNVEV (reference sequence). CDR3 length equals 17 residues. J lost 3 bases, V lost 8 bases, and 17 bases had no gene match. This CDR3 is CASSLEPPGQGNYEQYF. Written as DNA, the CDR3 is TGTGCCAGCTCCTTAGAGCCCCCGGGACAGGGAAACTACGAGCAGTACTTC.

The V and J genes are TRBV18 and TRBJ1-4; D is uncertain. Germline CDR1 is KGHSH and CDR2 is LQKENI. V was cut by 3 bases and J by 0 bases, with 14 bases left in between. The CDR3 extends over 17 amino acids. DNA for the CDR3: TGTGCCAGCTCACCCGCAGGCCTGACCCCAACTAATGAAAAACTGTTTTTT. Amino acids: CASSPAGLTPTNEKLFF.

V and J are TRBV29-1 and TRBJ1-3; D possibly corresponds to TRBD1 (6 bases). The CDR3 runs to 12 residues. V dropped 6 bases and J dropped 2 bases, with 8 bases sitting between them. The germline V gene encodes CDR1 SQVTM and CDR2 ANQGSEA. The CDR3 here is CSVTGTGNTIYF. The CDR3 DNA reads as TGCAGCGTGACAGGCACTGGAAACACCATATATTTT.

The V gene is TRBV5-6, the J gene TRBJ2-4; 11 bases are shared with TRBD2. The CDR3 spans 15 residues. After removal of 6 bases from V and 3 bases from J, the junction contained 5 bases not matched to a gene. CDR1 is SGHDT, CDR2 YYEEEE, per germline. This CDR3 is CASTLLAGDKNIQYF. The CDR3 nucleotides are TGTGCCAGCACCCTACTAGCGGGGGACAAAAACATTCAGTACTTC. Using reference TRBV5-6 and TRBJ2-4 for the parts outside the CDR3, the full variable domain is DAGVTQSPTHLIKTRGQQVTLRCSPKSGHDTVSWYQQALGQGPQFIFQYYEEEERQRGNFPDRFSGHQFPNYSSELNVNALLLGDSALYLCASTLLAGDKNIQYFGAGTRLSVL.

The V and J genes are TRBV5-6 and TRBJ2-7; TRBD1 agrees at 9 bases. After removal of 5 bases from V and 3 bases from J, the junction contained 6 bases not matched to a gene. Germline V gene data show CDR1 as SGHDT and CDR2 as YYEEEE. The CDR3 runs 14 residues. Here the CDR3 DNA reads TGTGCCAGCAGAAGGACAGGGGAAAGCTACGAGCAGTACTTC. It specifies CASRRTGESYEQYF. Together with reference TRBV5-6 and TRBJ2-7, the CDR3 gives the full variable domain: DAGVTQSPTHLIKTRGQQVTLRCSPKSGHDTVSWYQQALGQGPQFIFQYYEEEERQRGNFPDRFSGHQFPNYSSELNVNALLLGDSALYLCASRRTGESYEQYFGPGTRLTVT.

The chain is built from TRBV29-1 and TRBJ2-7; possible D gene TRBD1, 5 bases. The CDR3 is made up of 13 amino acids. The V gene's germline CDR1 is SQVTM and CDR2 ANQGSEA. V dropped 5 bases and J dropped 3 bases, with 14 bases sitting between them. The CDR3 loop reads CSVTLGHGYEQYF. In DNA, the CDR3 is TGCAGCGTTACATTAGGACACGGCTACGAGCAGTACTTC.

The CDR3 nucleotides are TGTGCCAGTAGTATTGGGTCACGGAGAGAGACTGAAGCTTTCTTT. Translation gives CASSIGSRRETEAFF. J is TRBJ1-1 and V is TRBV19; no firm D call. Germline CDR1 reads LNHDA; CDR2 reads SQIVND (reference sequence). Trimming shortened V by 3 bases and J by 5 bases, and 16 bases separated the two germline ends. This CDR3 is 15 amino acids long.

The CDR3 loop is CASSSRTPLHF. The CDR3 DNA is TGTGCCAGCAGTTCGAGGACACCCCTCCACTTT. The chain has TRBV28 and TRBJ1-6; D is uncertain. Germline assignment: CDR1 MDHEN and CDR2 SYDVKM. V shed 4 bases and J shed 11 bases, with 6 bases lying between them. CDR3 length: 11 residues.

This chain joins TRBV4-2 and TRBJ1-3, with D unclear. The CDR3 covers 15 residues. Germline V gene lookup returns CDR1 LGHNA and CDR2 YNFKEQ. Trimming took 2 bases from V and 0 from J, leaving 8 bases between them. This CDR3 is CASSQPTNSGNTIYF. DNA of the CDR3: TGTGCCAGCAGCCAACCTACTAACTCTGGAAACACCATATATTTT.

This chain uses TRBV4-1 with TRBJ2-7; TRBD1 matches 7 bases. V shed 0 bases and J 0 bases; nucleotides not matched to a gene: 11. The length of the CDR3 is 18 residues. Germline CDR1 reads MGHRA; CDR2 reads YSYEKL. CDR3 bases: TGCGCCAGCAGCCAAGACCCTGACAGGGACAGCAGCTCCTACGAGCAGTACTTC. Residues: CASSQDPDRDSSSYEQYF.

A single count supports this clone. The rearrangement links TRBV19 to TRBJ2-6; TRBD1 matches at 9 bases. The trim removed 4 bases at V and 1 base at J, leaving 8 bases unmatched. Per the germline V gene, CDR1 is LNHDA and CDR2 is SQIVND (reference sequence). This CDR3 comprises 18 residues. The CDR3: CASSTSTGQGSGANVLTF. The CDR3 DNA is TGTGCCAGTAGTACCTCAACGGGACAGGGTTCTGGGGCCAACGTCCTGACTTTC.

The chain couples TRBV7-2 to TRBJ1-2, with TRBD1 identical over 8 bases. CDR3 length: 13 amino acids. Germline assignment: CDR1 SGHTA and CDR2 FQGNSA. Trimming took 3 bases from V and 8 from J; bases not matched to a gene: 5. The CDR3 sequence: CASSFRTGNGYTF. In nucleotides, the CDR3 is TGTGCCAGCAGCTTCCGGACAGGGAACGGCTACACCTTC.

The CDR3 reads CASSLSSGAYEQYF. The CDR3, as DNA: TGTGCCAGCAGCTTAAGTAGCGGGGCCTACGAGCAGTACTTC. The V and J genes are TRBV7-9 and TRBJ2-7; 8 positions match TRBD2. This CDR3 comprises 14 residues. J lost 2 bases, V lost 2 bases, and 2 bases had no gene match. Germline V CDR1 and CDR2: SEHNR, FQNEAQ (reference sequence).

This chain links TRBV5-1 with TRBJ1-6; 7 nucleotides align to TRBD1. This CDR3 has 15 residues. J was trimmed by 9 bases and V by 5 bases; bases with no gene match: 11. The germline V gene has CDR1 SGHRS and CDR2 YFSETQ. The CDR3 spells CASSSGQASGSPLHF. The CDR3 DNA follows: TGCGCCAGCAGTTCTGGACAGGCCTCGGGTTCACCCCTCCACTTT.

The gene calls are TRBV3-1 (or the pseudogene TRBV3-2) and TRBJ1-1; a possible D gene is TRBD1 (6 bases). The CDR3 loop spans 14 amino acids. V was pared by 5 bases and J by 5 bases, with 15 bases between. Germline CDR1 is LGHDT and CDR2 is YNNKEL (reference sequence). This CDR3 reads CASSVQGVRTEAFF. The CDR3 DNA follows: TGTGCCAGCAGCGTACAGGGCGTACGGACTGAAGCTTTCTTT.

This clone was counted a single time. The chain joins TRBV30 to TRBJ1-2; 11 positions match TRBD1. Germline CDR1 GTSNPN, CDR2 SVGIG (reference sequence). J gave up 8 bases and V 3 bases, and 2 bases lay outside the gene matches. This CDR3 is 12 amino acids long. CDR3 residues: CAWSWDRGGYTF. For the CDR3, the DNA is TGTGCCTGGAGCTGGGACAGGGGGGGCTACACCTTC.

The gene calls are TRBV10-3 and TRBJ1-2, with D possibly matching TRBD1 (6 bases). The germline V gene has CDR1 ENHRY and CDR2 SYGVKD. The V end lost 3 bases, the J end lost 1 base, and 9 bases lay between the germline ends. This CDR3 spans 14 amino acids. This chain's CDR3 is CAISEEQGNYGYTF. Written as DNA, the CDR3 is TGTGCCATCAGTGAAGAACAGGGTAACTATGGCTACACCTTC.

The gene calls are TRBV5-1 and TRBJ2-1; D perhaps matches TRBD2 (5 bases). Germline-derived CDR1 and CDR2 are SGHRS and YFSETQ. The CDR3 consists of 14 residues. V was shortened by 0 bases and J by 5 bases, with 9 bases between the two germline ends. The CDR3 DNA is TGCGCCAGCAGCTTGGCGTACGGGAACAATGAGCAGTTCTTC. Protein product: CASSLAYGNNEQFF.

This clone appeared a single time. CDR3 nucleotides: TGTGCCAGCAGCTTGAGGTCTCAAAGGACAGATACGCAGTATTTT. Encoded protein: CASSLRSQRTDTQYF. The chain combines TRBV7-9 with TRBJ2-3; no firm D call. Trimming took off 3 bases at V and 3 bases at J, with 13 bases between the two ends. Looked up from germline, CDR1 is SEHNR and CDR2 is FQNEAQ (reference sequence). CDR3 length: 15 amino acids.

The chain links TRBV5-6 to TRBJ1-1, with TRBD1 matching 7 bases. CDR1 SGHDT and CDR2 YYEEEE come from the germline V gene. V lost 1 base to trimming and J lost 4 bases; unmatched junction nucleotides: 10. CDR3 length: 16 residues. The CDR3 loop is CASSLFVIDRATEAFF. The CDR3 coding sequence is TGTGCCAGCAGCTTGTTTGTTATAGACAGGGCCACTGAAGCTTTCTTT.

The chain has TRBV6-5 and TRBJ1-2; D is possibly TRBD1 (6 bases). CDR1 is MNHEY and CDR2 is SVGAGI in the germline V gene. V lost 4 bases to trimming and J lost 8 bases, with 17 bases between them. The CDR3 has 14 residues. The CDR3 nucleotides read TGTGCCAGCAGTTCCGGACAGCGGGGATACGGCTACACCTTC. Translated: CASSSGQRGYGYTF.

The chain uses TRBV2 and TRBJ2-6; 7 bases match TRBD2. The CDR3 extends over 17 amino acids. Germline CDR1 is SNHLY and CDR2 is FYNNEI. Losses at the gene ends were 3 bases for V and 0 bases for J; bases not matched to a gene: 5. In DNA, the CDR3 is TGTGCCAGCAGTGAGGCGGGGGACTCCTCTGGGGCCAACGTCCTGACTTTC. This sequence encodes CASSEAGDSSGANVLTF.

The V and J genes are TRBV13 and TRBJ2-7, with TRBD2 identical over 7 bases. Trimming took 5 bases from V and 3 from J; bases not matched to a gene: 13. The CDR3 is 16 residues long. Germline V CDR1 and CDR2: PRHDT, FYEKMQ (reference sequence). The CDR3 spells CASSPLGERGNYEQYF. The CDR3 DNA reads TGTGCCAGCAGCCCCCTCGGCGAGCGGGGAAACTACGAGCAGTACTTC.

The chain links TRBV2 to TRBJ1-1, with TRBD1 identical over 7 bases. J lost 4 bases, V lost 6 bases, and 5 bases had no gene match. CDR3 length: 13 residues. Germline-derived CDR1 and CDR2 are SNHLY and FYNNEI. CDR3 sequence reads: CASSSGQVTEAFF. The DNA for the CDR3 is TGTGCCAGCAGCAGCGGACAGGTCACTGAAGCTTTCTTT.

V gene TRBV14 combines with J gene TRBJ2-7, with a weak D call TRBD2 (7 bases). This CDR3 contains 12 residues. V gave up 9 bases and J gave up 6 bases, with 15 bases separating them. Germline V CDR1 and CDR2: SGHDN, FVKESK. The CDR3 DNA reads TGTGCCAGTGGACAAGGGGGGGTCGAGCAGTACTTC. Translating gives CASGQGGVEQYF.

This clone occurred once. V gene TRBV12-5 combines with J gene TRBJ1-3; TRBD1 aligns across 10 bases. Unmatched junction bases numbered 6, after V lost 3 bases and J lost 7 bases. Germline CDR1 is LGHNT and CDR2 is FRNRAP. The CDR3 is 15 residues long. The DNA of the CDR3 is TGTGCTAGTGGTTTCGGACAGGGGGGCAGGAACACCATATATTTT. It specifies CASGFGQGGRNTIYF.

A single count supports this clone. This chain uses TRBV30 with TRBJ1-1; the match to TRBD1 covers 9 bases. Germline V gene sequence: CDR1 GTSNPN, CDR2 SVGIG (reference sequence). Germline trimming cut 3 bases from V and 1 base from J; bases unmatched to any gene: 3. The CDR3 has 14 residues. For the CDR3, the DNA is TGTGCCTGGAGGACAGGGGGACAGAACACTGAAGCTTTCTTT. It is translated as CAWRTGGQNTEAFF.